The rows below give T cell receptor beta chains drawn from one sample of a study of cytomegalovirus exposure and HLA in healthy donors. Data came from immunoSEQ multiplex PCR; TCRdb stores just in-frame clones and leaves some out. This table holds roughly 71,000 clones, around 73% found once. Sequencing was done on a sample of PBMCs. All receptors come from a girl under 18 in good health and CMV-seropositive. The CDR3 runs from the conserved cysteine through the conserved F or W. D genes are given only for firm matches. For some rows the clone size is stated as once, few or many, or as a class when expanded; others skip it.

clone_size	j_call	cdr3_length	d_call	v_call	cdr3_nt	cdr3_aa
few	TRBJ2-5	15	.	TRBV28	TGTGCCAGCAGTATACTGAATAGCGGTCCGGAGACCCAGTACTTC	CASSILNSGPETQYF
.	TRBJ2-5	13	.	TRBV19	TGTGCCAGTAGTATATCCAGCCAAGAGACCCAGTACTTC	CASSISSQETQYF
.	TRBJ2-3	15	.	TRBV7-8	TGTGCCAGCAGCCTAACCCCAGGATTCACAGATACGCAGTATTTT	CASSLTPGFTDTQYF
.	TRBJ2-1	15	TRBD2	TRBV7-7	TGTGCTAGCAGCCGGGCTAGCGGGGGGTACAATGAGCAGTTCTTC	CASSRASGGYNEQFF
few	TRBJ1-5	15	.	TRBV28	TGTGCCAGCAGTTTATTCCGACAGCCCAATCAGCCCCAGCATTTT	CASSLFRQPNQPQHF
.	TRBJ1-1	16	.	TRBV29-1	TGCAGCGTTGAGGGCGGTGCACGGGGTTTGAACACTGAAGCTTTCTTT	CSVEGGARGLNTEAFF
.	TRBJ1-1	13	TRBD1	TRBV4-1	TGCGCCAGCAGCCAAGATGGGGGACAGCGGGCTTTCTTT	CASSQDGGQRAFF
.	TRBJ1-1	13	.	TRBV5-1	TGCGCCAGCAGCTTGGGAGTGAACACTGAAGCTTTCTTT	CASSLGVNTEAFF
.	TRBJ1-2	14	.	TRBV7-9	TGTGCCAGCAGCGCCTTAATCGGGAACTATGGCTACACCTTC	CASSALIGNYGYTF
.	TRBJ2-5	13	.	TRBV30	TGTGCCTGGAGTGTAGCCCCGCAAGAGACCCAGTACTTC	CAWSVAPQETQYF
.	TRBJ1-2	14	.	TRBV2	TGTGCCAGCAGTGAAACAGGAATAGGCTATGGCTACACCTTC	CASSETGIGYGYTF